The next 14 T cell receptor beta chains were all read from a single sample in a study of T cells in Graves' hyperthyroidism and ophthalmopathy. The investigators amplified TCR beta CDR3 regions from RNA transcripts. The study used the HTBI primer set for a first-round RT-PCR of the TCR CDR3. TCRdb reprocessed the multiplex PCR reads with MiXCR, giving one entry per CDR3 protein. The sample has about 200,000 distinct CDR3 sequences; 15% to 20% are singletons. Source material: blood. These receptors originate from a man aged 35 to 55 with Graves' hyperthyroidism.

This clonotype was seen ten or more times. This rearrangement joins TRBV10-1 to TRBJ1-6; D gene uncertain. Looked up from germline, CDR1 is WNHNN and CDR2 is SYGVQD (reference sequence). Between the trimmed V and J ends, which lost 10 bases and 7 bases, there was a span of 17 bases. CDR3 length equals 14 residues. The CDR3 bases are TGCGCCACCTCATCAGGCCGGGGAAATTCACCCCTCCACTTT. As protein: CATSSGRGNSPLHF.

The rearrangement joins TRBV15 to TRBJ2-1, with unresolved D. In germline, CDR1 is LNHNV, CDR2 YYDKDF (reference sequence). The CDR3 sequence is 12 residues long. Trimming removed 1 base at V and 5 bases at J, with 3 bases between. This chain's CDR3 is CATSRANNEQFF. In nucleotides, the CDR3 is TGTGCCACCAGCAGAGCTAACAATGAGCAGTTCTTC.

The rearrangement uses TRBV6-5 and TRBJ1-5; D unclear. Looked up from germline, CDR1 is MNHEY and CDR2 is SVGAGI. CDR3 length: 16 residues. V lost 0 bases and J lost 5, with 14 bases in between. CDR3 coding DNA: TGTGCCAGCAGTTACTCGAGTTCGGGGTCGCATCAGCCCCAGCATTTT. It yields the protein CASSYSSSGSHQPQHF.

This clonotype showed up many times. The chain joins TRBV30 to TRBJ1-2; 7 nucleotides align to TRBD1. CDR1 and CDR2 from the germline V gene are GTSNPN and SVGIG (reference sequence). J was trimmed by 7 bases and V by 2 bases; bases with no gene match: 7. This CDR3 spans 13 amino acids. The CDR3 loop reads CAWSRVRGVGYTF. CDR3 bases: TGTGCCTGGAGTAGGGTCAGGGGGGTTGGCTACACCTTC. The variable domain in full, completed from reference TRBV30 and TRBJ1-2, reads SQTIHQWPATLVQPVGSPLSLECTVEGTSNPNLYWYRQAAGRGLQLLFYSVGIGQISSEVPQNLSASRPQDRQFILSSKKLLLSDSGFYLCAWSRVRGVGYTFGSGTRLTVV.

The chain combines TRBV12-3 or TRBV12-4 with TRBJ2-2; D not certain. V lost 6 bases and J 8 bases, leaving 13 bases between the germline ends. CDR3 size: 13 residues. CDR3 amino acids: CASSPLVPGELFF. The CDR3 DNA reads TGTGCCAGCAGCCCTCTGGTCCCAGGGGAGCTGTTTTTT.

The table lists this clonotype with many counts. The rearrangement links TRBV19 to TRBJ2-2; 8 bases line up with TRBD1. Germline V gene data show CDR1 as LNHDA and CDR2 as SQIVND (reference sequence). CDR3 size: 16 residues. The junction had 13 bases not matched to a gene; V was cut back by 7 bases and J by 6 bases. This CDR3 reads CASIPDRTGWSGELFF. In DNA, the CDR3 is TGTGCCAGTATCCCTGATCGGACAGGGTGGTCCGGGGAGCTGTTTTTT.

In its sample, this clonotype was seen many times. V gene TRBV28 combines with J gene TRBJ1-1; no firm D call. V was cut by 3 bases and J by 1 base, with 6 bases left in between. The CDR3 runs to 13 residues. CDR1 and CDR2 from the germline V gene are MDHEN and SYDVKM. The CDR3 DNA reads TGTGCCAGCAGTTTCCCCGGGAACACTGAAGCTTTCTTT. Protein: CASSFPGNTEAFF.

This clonotype has only a few counts. The J gene is TRBJ1-4, the V gene TRBV12-3 or TRBV12-4; 7 nucleotides agree with TRBD1. Germline trimming cut 6 bases from V and 11 bases from J; bases unmatched to any gene: 12. The length of the CDR3 is 14 residues. DNA for the CDR3: TGTGCCAGCAGGAACAGGGGCAGGGGGGGGAAACTGTTTTTT. Translating gives CASRNRGRGGKLFF.

This clonotype was counted many times. CDR3 in amino acids: CAGFSGELFF. The CDR3 nucleotides are TGTGCCGGTTTCTCCGGGGAGCTGTTTTTT. The V call is TRBV30, the J call TRBJ2-2; D unresolved. V lost 8 bases, J lost 6 bases, and 7 bases lay in between. The CDR3 length is 10 residues. Germline CDR1 GTSNPN, CDR2 SVGIG (reference sequence). Drawing the rest from reference TRBV30 and TRBJ2-2, the complete variable domain is SQTIHQWPATLVQPVGSPLSLECTVEGTSNPNLYWYRQAAGRGLQLLFYSVGIGQISSEVPQNLSASRPQDRQFILSSKKLLLSDSGFYLCAGFSGELFFGEGSRLTVL.

The rearrangement joins TRBV10-1 to TRBJ2-3; D is possibly TRBD1 (6 bases). Trimming cost V 4 bases and J 9 bases, with 14 bases left between them. The CDR3 is 13 amino acids. In germline, CDR1 is WNHNN, CDR2 SYGVQD (reference sequence). Here the CDR3 reads CASSASTGLTQYF. CDR3 DNA: TGCGCCAGCAGTGCCTCCACAGGGCTAACGCAGTATTTT.

V usage is TRBV6-2 or TRBV6-3 and J usage is TRBJ2-3, with TRBD2 identical over 14 bases. The germline V gene encodes CDR1 MNHEY and CDR2 SVGEGT. CDR3 length equals 17 residues. J lost 2 bases, V lost 8 bases, and 9 bases had no gene match. The CDR3 DNA reads TGTGCCAGCGGGACTAGCGGGGGACCCACCCACACAGATACGCAGTATTTT. It encodes CASGTSGGPTHTDTQYF.

This clonotype was counted many times. This chain joins TRBV30 and TRBJ2-5; 8 bases are a match to TRBD1. The CDR3 totals 14 residues. With V trimmed by 3 bases and J by 5 bases, 8 bases remained unmatched. Per the germline V gene, CDR1 is GTSNPN and CDR2 is SVGIG (reference sequence). The CDR3 loop is CAWSLGQGRETQYF. The CDR3 DNA reads TGTGCCTGGAGCCTTGGACAGGGTCGGGAGACCCAGTACTTC.

The chain employs TRBV2 and TRBJ1-2; D unclear. The CDR3 totals 15 residues. Between the trimmed V and J ends, which lost 7 bases and 6 bases, there was a span of 21 bases. Germline V gene sequence: CDR1 SNHLY, CDR2 FYNNEI. The CDR3 sequence: CASTERPADPDGYTF. DNA for the CDR3: TGTGCCAGCACTGAGAGGCCGGCGGACCCGGATGGCTACACCTTC.

This clonotype was seen a handful of times. V usage is TRBV7-9 and J usage is TRBJ1-1; D is unresolved. The germline V gene has CDR1 SEHNR and CDR2 FQNEAQ (reference sequence). The ends were cut back, 1 base at V and 6 bases at J, with 12 bases in the middle. The CDR3 is 14 amino acids. The CDR3 nucleotides are TGTGCCAGCAGCTTAGTAACGGCCGCCTCTGAAGCTTTCTTT. This codes for CASSLVTAASEAFF.